This TCR beta chain derives from a study of PD-1 blockade in classical Hodgkin lymphoma. Across the whole study: Each patient was given nivolumab 3 mg/kg through a vein every 2 weeks.

A few counts support this clone. Germline values: CDR1 KGHSH, CDR2 LQKENI. V was cut by 3 bases and J by 6 bases, with 5 bases left in between. CDR3 length: 12 amino acids. The table came from immunoSEQ multiplex PCR; TCRdb's copy has only in-frame clones and leaves some out. In the table there are tens of thousands of clones, around 88% of which are singletons. Each patient relapsed following autologous stem cell transplantation, and prior brentuximab vedotin exposure differed. The receptor comes from a human donor with classical Hodgkin lymphoma. This material consisted of peripheral blood mononuclear cells (PBMCs), taken before the second cycle of nivolumab. The chain is built from TRBV18 and TRBJ2-2; no clear D. Here the CDR3 reads CASSPGSGELFF. The CDR3 coding sequence is TGTGCCAGCTCACCGGGGTCCGGGGAGCTGTTTTTT.